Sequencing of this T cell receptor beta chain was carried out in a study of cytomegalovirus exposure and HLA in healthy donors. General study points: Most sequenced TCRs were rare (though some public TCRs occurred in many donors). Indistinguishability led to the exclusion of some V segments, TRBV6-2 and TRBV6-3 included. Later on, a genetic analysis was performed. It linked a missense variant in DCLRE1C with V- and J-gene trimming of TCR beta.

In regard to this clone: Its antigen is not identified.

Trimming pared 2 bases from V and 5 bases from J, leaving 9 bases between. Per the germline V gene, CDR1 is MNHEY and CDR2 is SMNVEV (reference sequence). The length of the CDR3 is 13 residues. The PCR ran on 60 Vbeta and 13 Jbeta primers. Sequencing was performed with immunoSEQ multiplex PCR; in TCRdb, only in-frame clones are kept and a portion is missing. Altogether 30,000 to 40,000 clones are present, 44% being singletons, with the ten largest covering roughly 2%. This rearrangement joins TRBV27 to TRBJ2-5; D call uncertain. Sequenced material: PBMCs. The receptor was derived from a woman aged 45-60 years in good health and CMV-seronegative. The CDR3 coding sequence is TGTGCCAGCAGTTTAGGCGCGAGGGAGACCCAGTACTTC. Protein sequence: CASSLGARETQYF.